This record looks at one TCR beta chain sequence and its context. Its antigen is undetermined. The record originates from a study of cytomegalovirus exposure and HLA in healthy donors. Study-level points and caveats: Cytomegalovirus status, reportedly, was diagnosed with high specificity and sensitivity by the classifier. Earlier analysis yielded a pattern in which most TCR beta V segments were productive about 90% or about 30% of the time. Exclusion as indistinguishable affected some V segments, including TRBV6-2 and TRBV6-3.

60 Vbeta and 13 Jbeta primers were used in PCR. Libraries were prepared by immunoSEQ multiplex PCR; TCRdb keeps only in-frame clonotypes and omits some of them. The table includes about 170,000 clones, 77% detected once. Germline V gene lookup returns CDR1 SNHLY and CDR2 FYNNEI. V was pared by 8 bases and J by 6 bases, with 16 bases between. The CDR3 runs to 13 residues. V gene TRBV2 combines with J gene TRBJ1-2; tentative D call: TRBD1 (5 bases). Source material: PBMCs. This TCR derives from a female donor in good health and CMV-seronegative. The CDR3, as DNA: TGTGCCAGCGGGGGGGGTATAAGGGATGGCTACACCTTC. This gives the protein CASGGGIRDGYTF.